What follows are 24 T cell receptor beta chains derived from one specimen sequenced in a study of cytomegalovirus exposure and HLA in healthy donors. Both 60 Vbeta primers and 13 Jbeta primers went into the PCR. TCRdb keeps only in-frame clones here, not all; method: immunoSEQ multiplex PCR. Among 120,000 to 150,000 clones, more than 75% were seen once, and the ten largest hold 4.5% to 6.5%. The specimen was PBMCs. The receptors stem from a male donor in good health and CMV-seronegative.

This chain joins TRBV4-3 and TRBJ1-2; 9 bases map to TRBD1. Trimming removed 0 bases from V and 8 bases from J; junction bases left unmatched: 10. The CDR3 is 16 amino acids. Germline CDR1 is LGHNA and CDR2 is YSLEER. The CDR3 sequence is CASSQEEGQGFQGYTF. The CDR3 nucleotides read TGCGCCAGCAGCCAAGAGGAGGGACAGGGCTTTCAAGGCTACACCTTC.

The V and J genes are TRBV29-1 and TRBJ2-7; 9 bases are shared with TRBD1. The germline gives CDR1 SQVTM, CDR2 ANQGSEA. The trim removed 0 bases at V and 7 bases at J, leaving 4 bases unmatched. This CDR3 is built from 13 residues. In DNA, the CDR3 is TGCAGCGTTGAAGAACAGACAGGGGGAGAGCAGTACTTC. Its protein is CSVEEQTGGEQYF.

The chain links TRBV7-2 to TRBJ2-5, with a weak D call TRBD1 (5 bases). The CDR3 sequence is 14 residues long. Germline V gives CDR1 SGHTA, CDR2 FQGNSA. Trimming stripped 1 base from V and 5 bases from J, with 11 bases between. The CDR3 here is CASSLDRGAETQYF. CDR3 bases: TGTGCCAGCAGCTTAGATCGTGGGGCGGAGACCCAGTACTTC.

This chain links TRBV5-1 with TRBJ2-5; the match to TRBD1 covers 7 bases. The CDR3 spans 15 residues. Germline assignment: CDR1 SGHRS and CDR2 YFSETQ. The junction had 6 bases not matched to a gene; V was cut back by 4 bases and J by 0 bases. The CDR3 region is CASSPAGQDQETQYF. CDR3 coding DNA: TGCGCCAGCAGCCCGGCAGGACAGGACCAAGAGACCCAGTACTTC. Full variable domain (remainder filled in from reference TRBV5-1 and TRBJ2-5): KAGVTQTPRYLIKTRGQQVTLSCSPISGHRSVSWYQQTPGQGLQFLFEYFSETQRNKGNFPGRFSGRQFSNSRSEMNVSTLELGDSALYLCASSPAGQDQETQYFGPGTRLLVL.

Notes on this clone: Other DNA sequences in the same sample also yield this CDR3. The genes are TRBV28 and TRBJ2-7; 9 bases align to TRBD2. With V trimmed by 5 bases and J by 0 bases, 2 bases remained unmatched. The CDR3 has 14 residues. Germline values: CDR1 MDHEN, CDR2 SYDVKM. CDR3 sequence: CASSLAGSSYEQYF. The DNA of the CDR3 is TGTGCCAGCAGTCTAGCGGGGAGCTCCTACGAGCAGTACTTC.

The chain combines TRBV6-5 with TRBJ1-1, with no clear D. The CDR3 is 16 residues long. Per germline, CDR1 MNHEY and CDR2 SVGAGI. V gave up 0 bases and J gave up 0 bases, with 11 bases separating them. CDR3 residues: CASSYSWRRMNTEAFF. The CDR3 DNA follows: TGTGCCAGCAGTTACTCCTGGCGGCGGATGAACACTGAAGCTTTCTTT.

This sequence joins TRBV10-3 and TRBJ1-1; D is unresolved. V lost 5 bases and J 0 bases, leaving 10 bases between the germline ends. This CDR3 comprises 14 residues. The germline CDR1 and CDR2 sequences are ENHRY and SYGVKD. The DNA for the CDR3 is TGTGCCATCAGTCAAGCCATGATGAACACTGAAGCTTTCTTT. It is translated as CAISQAMMNTEAFF.

The chain recombines TRBV4-1 with TRBJ1-4; 8 nucleotides agree with TRBD1. Germline CDR1 MGHRA, CDR2 YSYEKL. With 6 bases clipped from V and 10 bases from J, the junction kept 1 base outside the gene matches. The length of the CDR3 is 11 residues. As DNA, the CDR3 is TGCGCCAGCAGAGGACAGGGAAAACTGTTTTTT. Encoded protein: CASRGQGKLFF.

This clone was seen only once. This chain joins TRBV4-3 and TRBJ2-3, with D possibly matching TRBD1 (6 bases). The ends were cut back, 5 bases at V and 4 bases at J, with 13 bases in the middle. The CDR3 extends over 14 amino acids. The germline V gene has CDR1 LGHNA and CDR2 YSLEER. The CDR3 DNA reads as TGCGCCAGCAGCGATGACAGGAACGCAGATACGCAGTATTTT. This codes for CASSDDRNADTQYF.

The rearrangement joins TRBV6-1 to TRBJ1-5, with a possible D match to TRBD1 (6 bases). This CDR3 is built from 15 residues. V was cut by 2 bases and J by 4 bases, with 12 bases left in between. Germline values: CDR1 MNHNS, CDR2 SASEGT. The CDR3 DNA reads as TGTGCCAGCAGTGAACAAGACAGGTCGAATCAGCCCCAGCATTTT. Its protein product is CASSEQDRSNQPQHF.

This clone was detected once. The chain joins TRBV6-1 to TRBJ2-7, with D possibly matching TRBD2 (7 bases). Germline values: CDR1 MNHNS, CDR2 SASEGT. This CDR3 has 17 residues. The V end lost 4 bases, the J end lost 3 bases, and 22 bases lay between the germline ends. The CDR3 DNA reads as TGTGCCAGCAGTGGATTAAAGCGGGACACAGCGCACTACGAGCAGTACTTC. Translated: CASSGLKRDTAHYEQYF.

Only one count was recorded for this clone. Mismatch with germline at one junction end may stem from a read error. The chain is built from TRBV7-9 and TRBJ1-6; maybe TRBD1 (6 bases). The V gene's germline CDR1 is SEHNR and CDR2 FQNEAQ (reference sequence). There are 13 residues in the CDR3. The CDR3 DNA reads as TGTTCCAGCACCGCAAGGGGGAATTCACCCCTCCACTTT. Translation gives CSSTARGNSPLHF.

The CDR3 bases are TGCGCCAGCAGCCTTGACCGGCGGACTCTCTATGGCTACACCTTC. Translated, it gives CASSLDRRTLYGYTF. The rearrangement uses TRBV4-1 and TRBJ1-2; D unresolved. Trimming left V 4 bases short and J 4 bases short, with 16 bases between. The germline V gene encodes CDR1 MGHRA and CDR2 YSYEKL. The CDR3 is 15 amino acids.

V usage is TRBV7-2 and J usage is TRBJ2-5; perhaps TRBD2 as D (6 bases). Germline CDR1 is SGHTA and CDR2 is FQGNSA. The V gene lost 3 bases and the J gene lost 6 bases, with 11 bases spanning the gap. The CDR3 runs 13 residues. This CDR3 is CASSFDGRKTQYF. Here the CDR3 DNA reads TGTGCCAGCAGCTTTGATGGGAGGAAGACCCAGTACTTC. Supplemented by reference TRBV7-2 and TRBJ2-5, the full variable domain reads GAGVSQSPSNKVTEKGKDVELRCDPISGHTALYWYRQSLGQGLEFLIYFQGNSAPDKSGLPSDRFSAERTGGSVSTLTIQRTQQEDSAVYLCASSFDGRKTQYFGPGTRLLVL.

V gene TRBV7-2 combines with J gene TRBJ2-2; TRBD2 aligns across 9 bases. In germline, CDR1 is SGHTA, CDR2 FQGNSA. CDR3 length equals 17 residues. The J segment lost 3 bases and the V segment lost 2 bases, leaving 7 bases of the junction unmatched. The CDR3 DNA reads as TGTGCCAGCAGCTTACGTGCGGGGGGGCGGTACACCGGGGAGCTGTTTTTT. Its translation: CASSLRAGGRYTGELFF.

This CDR3 reads CASSGPDRVQEPQHF. The CDR3 DNA sequence: TGTGCCAGCAGTGGGCCAGACAGGGTTCAGGAGCCCCAGCATTTT. The V and J genes are TRBV6-6 and TRBJ1-5, with 7 bases that match TRBD1. Per germline, CDR1 MNHNY and CDR2 SVGAGI (reference sequence). Losses at the gene ends were 5 bases for V and 8 bases for J; bases not matched to a gene: 12. The CDR3 runs 15 residues.

The chain combines TRBV4-3 with TRBJ2-7; D is ambiguous. Trimming stripped 3 bases from V and 3 bases from J, with 9 bases between. The CDR3 length is 13 residues. Per germline, CDR1 LGHNA and CDR2 YSLEER. CDR3 DNA: TGCGCCAGCAGCCAGGCAGTCGACTACGAGCAGTACTTC. This gives the protein CASSQAVDYEQYF.

This chain connects TRBV5-1 to TRBJ1-1, with D hard to call. Germline V lookup: CDR1 SGHRS, CDR2 YFSETQ. Trimming pared 2 bases from V and 3 bases from J, leaving 11 bases between. CDR3 length: 14 amino acids. The CDR3 is CASSLTGSDTEAFF. CDR3 nucleotides: TGCGCCAGCAGCTTAACGGGGAGTGACACTGAAGCTTTCTTT.

V gene TRBV7-2 combines with J gene TRBJ2-7, with D tentatively TRBD1 (5 bases). CDR1 and CDR2 (germline): SGHTA, FQGNSA. The V end lost 0 bases, the J end lost 9 bases, and 15 bases lay between the germline ends. The CDR3 consists of 14 residues. The CDR3 sequence: CASSLAPQGPGQYF. CDR3 sequence (DNA): TGTGCCAGCAGCTTAGCGCCTCAGGGCCCGGGGCAGTACTTC.

This chain joins TRBV28 and TRBJ2-7; the match to TRBD1 covers 9 bases. V was clipped by 2 bases and J by 4 bases; unmatched bases: 6. The CDR3 covers 15 residues. Germline V lookup: CDR1 MDHEN, CDR2 SYDVKM. CDR3 nucleotide sequence: TGTGCCAGCAGTTTAGGGGGACAGGGTGGTTACGAGCAGTACTTC. Protein sequence: CASSLGGQGGYEQYF.

This clone is a singleton in its sample. This rearrangement joins TRBV28 to TRBJ1-5; possibly TRBD1 for D (6 bases). The CDR3 length is 12 residues. CDR1 is MDHEN and CDR2 is SYDVKM in the germline V gene. V was trimmed by 6 bases and J by 7 bases, leaving 10 bases between them. The CDR3: CASRPGQQPQHF. The CDR3 DNA reads TGTGCCAGCAGACCTGGACAGCAGCCCCAGCATTTT.

The chain uses TRBV5-1 and TRBJ2-5; D is uncertain. The J call may be wrong; the DNA end is better matched by TRBJ2-7. The V gene's germline CDR1 is SGHRS and CDR2 YFSETQ. CDR3 length: 13 amino acids. The CDR3: CASSLDRLYEQYF. CDR3 nucleotides: TGCGCCAGCAGCTTGGACCGACTCTACGAGCAGTACTTC.

This rearrangement joins TRBV4-2 to TRBJ2-3; TRBD2 aligns across 10 bases. The CDR3 is 16 amino acids. The germline V gene encodes CDR1 LGHNA and CDR2 YNFKEQ. V lost 1 base and J lost 4; bases outside the gene matches: 5. CDR3 amino acids: CASSQGRSGGADTQYF. Written as DNA, the CDR3 is TGTGCCAGCAGCCAAGGGCGGAGCGGGGGGGCAGATACGCAGTATTTT.

The V and J genes are TRBV7-2 and TRBJ2-6, with TRBD2 identical over 9 bases. V gave up 4 bases and J gave up 0 bases; unmatched junction bases: 7. The CDR3 consists of 18 residues. CDR1 and CDR2 from the germline V gene are SGHTA and FQGNSA. CDR3 bases: TGTGCCAGCAGCTATTTAGCGGGGGCCATCTCTGGGGCCAACGTCCTGACTTTC. It is translated as CASSYLAGAISGANVLTF. Filled out from reference TRBV7-2 and TRBJ2-6, the complete variable domain reads GAGVSQSPSNKVTEKGKDVELRCDPISGHTALYWYRQSLGQGLEFLIYFQGNSAPDKSGLPSDRFSAERTGGSVSTLTIQRTQQEDSAVYLCASSYLAGAISGANVLTFGAGSRLTVL.